Listed here are 26 T cell receptor beta chains from one sample, sequenced in a study of blood T cell repertoires in COVID-19. TCRdb keeps only in-frame clones here, not all; method: immunoSEQ multiplex PCR. This sample yields some 350,000 clones, of which 90% to 95% are seen a single time; roughly 3% belongs to the top ten. Sequenced sample: peripheral blood. The source is a woman younger than 35 who had recovered from COVID-19.

The chain recombines TRBV27 with TRBJ1-4; D unresolved. CDR3 size: 15 residues. V was shortened by 6 bases and J by 8 bases, with 19 bases between the two germline ends. The germline V gene has CDR1 MNHEY and CDR2 SMNVEV (reference sequence). The CDR3 loop is CASSPDHRTGEKLFF. CDR3 DNA: TGTGCCAGCAGCCCCGATCACAGAACTGGGGAAAAACTGTTTTTT.

The chain has TRBV6-5 and TRBJ2-1; D may be TRBD2 (5 bases). In germline, CDR1 is MNHEY, CDR2 SVGAGI. Trimming took off 4 bases at V and 0 bases at J, with 10 bases between the two ends. The CDR3 totals 15 residues. Written as DNA, the CDR3 is TGTGCCAGCAGTTGGACTTCTAGCTCCTACAATGAGCAGTTCTTC. It yields the protein CASSWTSSSYNEQFF.

The V call is TRBV11-3, the J call TRBJ2-1; 14 bases match TRBD2. The junction had 5 bases not matched to a gene; V was cut back by 4 bases and J by 6 bases. The germline CDR1 and CDR2 sequences are SGHNT and YENEEA. This CDR3 has 16 residues. CDR3: CASSSMGLAGVNEQFF. The CDR3 region has the DNA TGTGCCAGCAGCTCGATGGGACTAGCGGGAGTCAATGAGCAGTTCTTC.

The chain uses TRBV19 and TRBJ2-3; D not resolved. V was clipped by 5 bases and J by 6 bases, with 15 bases between them. The germline V gene has CDR1 LNHDA and CDR2 SQIVND (reference sequence). The CDR3 consists of 14 residues. The CDR3 sequence: CASSASSFLDTQYF. In DNA form, the CDR3 reads TGTGCCAGTAGTGCAAGTAGTTTTCTGGATACGCAGTATTTT.

The CDR3 loop reads CASSLAGGARSGSYEQFF. In nucleotides, the CDR3 is TGCGCCAGCAGCTTGGCAGGGGGCGCTAGGTCCGGGAGTTATGAGCAGTTCTTC. The chain has TRBV5-1 and TRBJ2-1; 8 bases are a match to TRBD1. J lost 8 bases, V lost 0 bases, and 16 bases had no gene match. This CDR3 region has 18 residues. Looked up from germline, CDR1 is SGHRS and CDR2 is YFSETQ.

The rearrangement links TRBV4-3 to TRBJ2-1; D perhaps matches TRBD2 (5 bases). CDR1 is LGHNA and CDR2 is YSLEER in the germline V gene. This CDR3 is built from 13 residues. The V end was cut by 0 bases, the J end by 12 bases, with 12 bases between. This CDR3 is CASSQESGGWQFF. The CDR3 bases are TGCGCCAGCAGCCAAGAATCAGGCGGGTGGCAGTTCTTC.

In DNA, the CDR3 is TGTGCCAGCAGCCCAATCGGGGGGCGGGCAAGCACAGATACGCAGTATTTT. Translated: CASSPIGGRASTDTQYF. The gene calls are TRBV7-9 and TRBJ2-3, with D possibly matching TRBD2 (7 bases). Per germline, CDR1 SEHNR and CDR2 FQNEAQ (reference sequence). CDR3 length: 17 amino acids. The V and J ends lost 5 bases and 0 bases respectively, with 18 bases between them.

The V gene is TRBV6-4, the J gene TRBJ2-2; D possibly corresponds to TRBD1 (6 bases). V dropped 11 bases and J dropped 2 bases, with 12 bases sitting between them. The CDR3 runs to 13 residues. Germline values: CDR1 MRHNA, CDR2 SNTAGT. The CDR3 loop is CAEDRDNTGELFF. The CDR3, as DNA: TGTGCCGAGGACAGAGACAACACCGGGGAGCTGTTTTTT.

CDR3 sequence: CASSPGTSGRSQYF. The CDR3 DNA follows: TGTGCCAGCAGCCCCGGGACTAGCGGGAGATCCCAGTACTTC. The chain recombines TRBV11-2 with TRBJ2-5; 14 positions agree with TRBD2. CDR1 is SGHAT, CDR2 FQNNGV, per germline. The CDR3 spans 14 residues. Trimming took 5 bases from V and 9 from J; bases not matched to a gene: 5. Full variable domain (missing parts from reference TRBV11-2 and TRBJ2-5): EAGVAQSPRYKIIEKRQSVAFWCNPISGHATLYWYQQILGQGPKLLIQFQNNGVVDDSQLPKDRFSAERLKGVDSTLKIQPAKLEDSAVYLCASSPGTSGRSQYFGPGTRLLVL.

The rearrangement uses TRBV5-1 and TRBJ2-3, with D maybe TRBD1 (5 bases). There are 14 residues in the CDR3. Germline CDR1 is SGHRS and CDR2 is YFSETQ. Trimming took 0 bases from V and 2 from J, leaving 7 bases between them. CDR3 residues: CASSLGGLTDTQYF. The CDR3 DNA reads as TGCGCCAGCAGCTTGGGGGGCCTCACAGATACGCAGTATTTT.

The chain joins TRBV12-3 or TRBV12-4 to TRBJ1-1; no clear D gene. Trimming removed 2 bases from V and 11 bases from J, with 15 bases in between. The CDR3 covers 13 residues. CDR3 coding DNA: TGTGCCAGCAGTTTACCGGAATTTAGGGAGGCTTTCTTT. This gives the protein CASSLPEFREAFF.

The chain joins TRBV5-6 to TRBJ2-3; TRBD2 is a possible D gene (5 bases). In germline, CDR1 is SGHDT, CDR2 YYEEEE. The CDR3 is made up of 15 amino acids. With 4 bases removed from V and 3 bases from J, the gap between germline ends came to 15 bases. The CDR3 DNA sequence: TGTGCCAGCAGCCCCGGAGGACTGAGGACAGATACGCAGTATTTT. Its translation is CASSPGGLRTDTQYF.

This chain uses TRBV11-2 with TRBJ2-5; the match to TRBD2 covers 7 bases. V lost 5 bases and J lost 5; bases outside the gene matches: 11. Germline CDR1 reads SGHAT; CDR2 reads FQNNGV. This CDR3 is built from 15 residues. The CDR3 nucleotides are TGTGCCAGCAGCCCCCCTCCGGGGGGTGGGGAGACCCAGTACTTC. As protein: CASSPPPGGGETQYF.

The chain is built from TRBV5-1 and TRBJ2-1, with D unresolved. V dropped 5 bases and J dropped 2 bases, with 14 bases sitting between them. In germline, CDR1 is SGHRS, CDR2 YFSETQ. This CDR3 contains 15 residues. CDR3: CASRPTSTAYNEQFF. CDR3 DNA: TGCGCCAGCAGACCTACCTCCACCGCCTACAATGAGCAGTTCTTC.

The chain carries TRBV29-1 and TRBJ2-3; 12 nucleotides align to TRBD2. The germline gives CDR1 SQVTM, CDR2 ANQGSEA. CDR3 length: 14 residues. The V gene end was trimmed by 7 bases and the J gene end by 3 bases; junction bases not matched to a gene: 5. CDR3 sequence reads: CSALAGGQTDTQYF. The CDR3 nucleotides are TGCAGCGCTCTAGCGGGAGGGCAGACAGATACGCAGTATTTT.

The gene calls are TRBV5-1 and TRBJ1-1, with D perhaps matching TRBD1 (6 bases). V was cut by 1 base and J by 1 base, with 17 bases left in between. The CDR3 has 17 residues. CDR1 is SGHRS, CDR2 YFSETQ, per germline. This CDR3 is CASSLKLAGVTNTEAFF. The CDR3 DNA reads as TGCGCCAGCAGCTTGAAGTTGGCAGGGGTCACGAACACTGAAGCTTTCTTT. The full variable domain, completed using reference TRBV5-1 and TRBJ1-1, is KAGVTQTPRYLIKTRGQQVTLSCSPISGHRSVSWYQQTPGQGLQFLFEYFSETQRNKGNFPGRFSGRQFSNSRSEMNVSTLELGDSALYLCASSLKLAGVTNTEAFFGQGTRLTVV.

This clone was observed a handful of times. The V and J genes are TRBV14 and TRBJ1-1; D is undetermined. The V and J ends lost 4 bases and 0 bases respectively, with 6 bases between them. Germline V CDR1 and CDR2: SGHDN, FVKESK. This CDR3 is 13 amino acids long. CDR3 DNA: TGTGCCAGCAGCCGGGAGATGAACACTGAAGCTTTCTTT. Translation: CASSREMNTEAFF. Combining the CDR3 with reference TRBV14 and TRBJ1-1 gives the whole variable domain EAGVTQFPSHSVIEKGQTVTLRCDPISGHDNLYWYRRVMGKEIKFLLHFVKESKQDESGMPNNRFLAERTGGTYSTLKVQPAELEDSGVYFCASSREMNTEAFFGQGTRLTVV.

The J gene is TRBJ2-1, the V gene TRBV7-9; a weak D match, TRBD1 (6 bases). This CDR3 contains 15 residues. The germline CDR1 and CDR2 sequences are SEHNR and FQNEAQ (reference sequence). Trimming took off 2 bases at V and 0 bases at J, with 8 bases between the two ends. The CDR3, as DNA: TGTGCCAGCAGCTTAACAGGGACCTCCTACAATGAGCAGTTCTTC. This translates into CASSLTGTSYNEQFF.

The chain has TRBV28 and TRBJ1-2; 10 bases are shared with TRBD1. The V gene end was trimmed by 8 bases and the J gene end by 4 bases; junction bases not matched to a gene: 10. CDR3 length: 15 residues. The germline CDR1 and CDR2 sequences are MDHEN and SYDVKM. The CDR3 DNA is TGTGCCAGCTCAGCGTTGGGACAGGGGACCTATGGCTACACCTTC. Encoded protein: CASSALGQGTYGYTF.

The rearrangement links TRBV11-2 to TRBJ2-7, with a weak D call TRBD2 (6 bases). Trimming pared 3 bases from V and 6 bases from J, leaving 18 bases between. The CDR3 contains 15 residues. Germline V gene data show CDR1 as SGHAT and CDR2 as FQNNGV. The CDR3 reads CASSLPYGGWGEQYV. DNA of the CDR3: TGTGCCAGCAGCTTGCCTTACGGGGGTTGGGGCGAGCAGTACGTC.

CDR3 in DNA: TGTGCCAGCAGCTTAGTCGGGGGGGTAGCGGGAGTGAAACGGCAGTTCTTC. Residues: CASSLVGGVAGVKRQFF. The chain combines TRBV7-8 with TRBJ2-1; 9 nucleotides align to TRBD2. Germline V gene data show CDR1 as SGHVS and CDR2 as FQNEAQ. The CDR3 covers 17 residues. The trim removed 1 base at V and 12 bases at J, leaving 16 bases unmatched.

The V gene is TRBV18, the J gene TRBJ2-3, with 9 bases identical to TRBD2. The trim removed 3 bases at V and 4 bases at J, leaving 5 bases unmatched. Germline V gene sequence: CDR1 KGHSH, CDR2 LQKENI. CDR3 length: 15 residues. The CDR3 loop reads CASSPGGRVADTQYF. The CDR3 DNA sequence: TGTGCCAGCTCACCGGGCGGGAGGGTCGCAGATACGCAGTATTTT.

V and J are TRBV5-8 and TRBJ2-1; TRBD2 matches 8 bases. The CDR3 consists of 14 residues. CDR1 SGHTS and CDR2 YDEGEE come from the germline V gene. J gave up 8 bases and V 6 bases, and 10 bases lay outside the gene matches. The CDR3 DNA sequence: TGTGCCAGCAAGGGAAGCGGGAGAGTCGATGAGCAGTTCTTC. Translation gives CASKGSGRVDEQFF.

The J gene is TRBJ2-5, the V gene TRBV7-9, with 8 nucleotides matching TRBD1. The CDR3 is 14 amino acids. Trimming removed 5 bases from V and 0 bases from J; junction bases left unmatched: 2. The V gene's germline CDR1 is SEHNR and CDR2 FQNEAQ (reference sequence). The CDR3 coding sequence is TGTGCCAGCAGCCAGGACAGGGACCAAGAGACCCAGTACTTC. Translation: CASSQDRDQETQYF.

CDR3 bases: TGTGCCACCAGCAGAGCCTCCAGGGGGTCTTTGGAAGAGACCCAGTACTTC. The encoded protein is CATSRASRGSLEETQYF. The V call is TRBV15, the J call TRBJ2-5, with 7 bases identical to TRBD1. J gave up 3 bases and V 1 base, and 11 bases lay outside the gene matches. The CDR3 covers 17 residues. In germline, CDR1 is LNHNV, CDR2 YYDKDF (reference sequence).

The chain is built from TRBV6-2 or TRBV6-3 and TRBJ2-5; 9 bases match TRBD1. The CDR3 extends over 15 amino acids. The trim removed 4 bases at V and 5 bases at J, leaving 8 bases unmatched. From germline, CDR1 is MNHEY and CDR2 SVGEGT. The CDR3 sequence is CASSSGTGRTETQYF. CDR3 DNA: TGTGCCAGCAGTTCAGGGACAGGGAGGACGGAGACCCAGTACTTC.